These 28 T cell receptor beta chains originate from one sample sequenced in a study of CD8+ T cells in alopecia areata. Treatment indicated: oral pan-JAK inhibitor, 5-10 mg twice daily. RNA, once extracted, was reverse transcribed into cDNA for use as the sequencing template. Sequencing used immunoSEQ multiplex PCR; TCRdb keeps in-frame clones, though not all of them. Of 80,000 to 100,000 clones in the sample, roughly 47% were seen once. The sample in question was CD8+ T cells sorted from blood, obtained at week 24, from a patient treated with tofacitinib. These receptors all come from a human donor with alopecia areata.

V usage is TRBV11-2 and J usage is TRBJ2-4; the D is unclear. The CDR3 runs to 14 residues. The germline gives CDR1 SGHAT, CDR2 FQNNGV. V lost 5 bases, J lost 3 bases, and 11 bases lay in between. CDR3: CASSPSGSKNIQYF. In DNA form, the CDR3 reads TGTGCCAGCAGCCCCAGTGGCAGCAAAAACATTCAGTACTTC. Complete variable domain (other parts from reference TRBV11-2 and TRBJ2-4): EAGVAQSPRYKIIEKRQSVAFWCNPISGHATLYWYQQILGQGPKLLIQFQNNGVVDDSQLPKDRFSAERLKGVDSTLKIQPAKLEDSAVYLCASSPSGSKNIQYFGAGTRLSVL.

This clone appeared a few times. The V call is TRBV29-1, the J call TRBJ2-2; D gene unclear. This CDR3 is 12 amino acids long. Germline lookup yields CDR1 SQVTM and CDR2 ANQGSEA. The V and J ends lost 6 bases and 2 bases respectively, with 7 bases between them. The DNA of the CDR3 is TGCAGCGTACCACACAACACCGGGGAGCTGTTTTTT. Its protein is CSVPHNTGELFF.

The chain carries TRBV5-1 and TRBJ2-5, with 7 nucleotides matching TRBD2. V was clipped by 0 bases and J by 5 bases; unmatched bases: 4. CDR1 and CDR2 from the germline V gene are SGHRS and YFSETQ. The CDR3 runs to 14 residues. DNA for the CDR3: TGCGCCAGCAGCTTGGGGACTAGTGGTGAGACCCAGTACTTC. Translation: CASSLGTSGETQYF.

CDR3: CASSLTSGLHQPQHF. The DNA of the CDR3 is TGTGCCAGCAGCTTAACGAGTGGGTTGCATCAGCCCCAGCATTTT. The rearrangement links TRBV7-3 to TRBJ1-5; D is uncertain. With 0 bases removed from V and 5 bases from J, the gap between germline ends came to 11 bases. The CDR3 totals 15 residues. Germline V gene sequence: CDR1 SGHTA, CDR2 FQGTGA.

This clone was seen a handful of times. This CDR3 reads CASSKGLNEQFF. DNA of the CDR3: TGTGCCAGCAGCAAAGGGCTGAATGAGCAGTTCTTC. The gene calls are TRBV27 and TRBJ2-1; D not certain. This CDR3 region has 12 residues. V lost 6 bases and J 7 bases, leaving 10 bases between the germline ends. The germline gives CDR1 MNHEY, CDR2 SMNVEV (reference sequence).

J is TRBJ2-7 and V is TRBV30; 10 nucleotides agree with TRBD1. The CDR3 consists of 14 residues. Trimming took 1 base from V and 2 from J; bases not matched to a gene: 2. Looked up from germline, CDR1 is GTSNPN and CDR2 is SVGIG (reference sequence). The CDR3 region is CAWSAGTGAYEQYF. The CDR3 coding sequence is TGTGCCTGGAGTGCAGGGACAGGGGCCTACGAGCAGTACTTC.

V usage is TRBV4-1 and J usage is TRBJ2-2; either TRBD1 or TRBD2 may fit D (5 bases each). The CDR3 runs to 14 residues. Trimming left V 4 bases short and J 6 bases short, with 12 bases between. From germline, CDR1 is MGHRA and CDR2 YSYEKL. CDR3 sequence (DNA): TGCGCCAGCAGCCCGATTGGGGGTCCCGGGGAGCTGTTTTTT. It encodes CASSPIGGPGELFF.

This clone was seen only a few times. This chain connects TRBV6-1 to TRBJ2-7; 10 bases are shared with TRBD1. The ends lost 6 bases at V and 3 bases at J; junction bases unmatched: 5. The CDR3 length is 14 residues. Germline V gives CDR1 MNHNS, CDR2 SASEGT. CDR3 amino acids: CASRADRGYYEQYF. CDR3 nucleotide sequence: TGTGCCAGCAGAGCGGACAGGGGGTACTACGAGCAGTACTTC.

The chain joins TRBV6-5 to TRBJ2-7, with TRBD1 matching over 11 bases. The V gene end was trimmed by 6 bases and the J gene end by 3 bases; junction bases not matched to a gene: 7. Germline V CDR1 and CDR2: MNHEY, SVGAGI. The CDR3 loop spans 15 amino acids. The CDR3 DNA reads as TGTGCCAGCAGAGGACAGGGGGCGTTCTACTACGAGCAGTACTTC. Its translation is CASRGQGAFYYEQYF.

This chain joins TRBV27 and TRBJ1-2; the D is unclear. Germline CDR1 and CDR2: MNHEY and SMNVEV (reference sequence). CDR3 length equals 15 residues. The ends were cut back, 5 bases at V and 2 bases at J, with 15 bases in the middle. This chain's CDR3 is CASSPPGRKNYGYTF. As DNA, the CDR3 is TGTGCCAGCAGTCCACCTGGCAGGAAGAACTATGGCTACACCTTC.

The V call is TRBV11-2, the J call TRBJ2-5; D not resolved. The CDR3 spans 11 residues. CDR1 and CDR2 from the germline V gene are SGHAT and FQNNGV. Trimming removed 4 bases at V and 9 bases at J, with 9 bases between. Here the CDR3 reads CASSSSPAQYF. The CDR3 nucleotides are TGTGCCAGCAGCTCATCCCCGGCCCAGTACTTC.

The V call is TRBV25-1, the J call TRBJ2-3; 8 bases agree with TRBD2. Unmatched junction bases numbered 15, after V lost 5 bases and J lost 14 bases. Per the germline V gene, CDR1 is MGHDK and CDR2 is SYGVNS. The CDR3 has 14 residues. As DNA, the CDR3 is TGTGCCAGCAGTACGAGCGGGAGCACAGTTGACCCGTATTTT. This translates into CASSTSGSTVDPYF.

The J gene is TRBJ2-7, the V gene TRBV27; 8 bases match TRBD2. The germline gives CDR1 MNHEY, CDR2 SMNVEV (reference sequence). Trimming at V came to 8 bases and at J to 3 bases, leaving 15 bases not matched to a gene. The CDR3 extends over 16 amino acids. The CDR3 loop is CASAGYSGGLSYEQYF. CDR3 coding DNA: TGTGCCAGCGCAGGTTACTCGGGGGGGCTAAGCTACGAGCAGTACTTC.

CDR3 protein: CASSNAGAANQPQHF. CDR3 nucleotide sequence: TGTGCCAGTAGTAACGCAGGGGCCGCGAATCAGCCCCAGCATTTT. This sequence joins TRBV19 and TRBJ1-5; D may be TRBD1 (6 bases). CDR3 length: 15 residues. Germline CDR1 reads LNHDA; CDR2 reads SQIVND (reference sequence). With 4 bases removed from V and 4 bases from J, the gap between germline ends came to 14 bases.

About this clone: This same CDR3 is encoded by further DNA sequences in the sample. This rearrangement joins TRBV27 to TRBJ1-1; a possible D gene is TRBD1 (5 bases). The CDR3 length is 12 residues. Germline V gene sequence: CDR1 MNHEY, CDR2 SMNVEV (reference sequence). The V and J ends lost 8 bases and 1 base respectively, with 8 bases between them. DNA for the CDR3: TGTGCCAGCTCAAGGGGGAACACTGAAGCTTTCTTT. This encodes CASSRGNTEAFF.

This chain connects TRBV7-9 to TRBJ2-2; 7 bases align to TRBD1. This CDR3 contains 16 residues. The V gene's germline CDR1 is SEHNR and CDR2 FQNEAQ (reference sequence). Germline trimming cut 5 bases from V and 3 bases from J; bases unmatched to any gene: 9. CDR3 region: CASSPLTGMDTGELFF. The CDR3 bases are TGTGCCAGCAGCCCCCTGACAGGGATGGACACCGGGGAGCTGTTTTTT.

The genes are TRBV29-1 and TRBJ2-4; maybe TRBD2 (6 bases). V was trimmed by 1 base and J by 3 bases, leaving 22 bases between them. Germline-derived CDR1 and CDR2 are SQVTM and ANQGSEA. The CDR3 has 18 residues. CDR3 sequence (DNA): TGCAGCGTTGAAGGGGGGTTGGGGGGAGAGAGTGGCAAAAACATTCAGTACTTC. Translated: CSVEGGLGGESGKNIQYF. The whole variable domain, filled in from reference TRBV29-1 and TRBJ2-4, reads SAVISQKPSRDICQRGTSLTIQCQVDSQVTMMFWYRQQPGQSLTLIATANQGSEATYESGFVIDKFPISRPNLTFSTLTVSNMSPEDSSIYLCSVEGGLGGESGKNIQYFGAGTRLSVL.

The chain links TRBV7-2 to TRBJ2-7; D tentatively reads TRBD1 or TRBD2 (5 bases each). The CDR3 runs 15 residues. Between the trimmed V and J ends, which lost 6 bases and 4 bases, there was a span of 19 bases. Germline V gene sequence: CDR1 SGHTA, CDR2 FQGNSA. This CDR3 is CASSPSPGPGYEQYF. Here the CDR3 DNA reads TGTGCCAGCAGTCCGTCCCCGGGACCCGGTTACGAGCAGTACTTC.

About this clone itself: The identical CDR3 is also encoded by other nucleotide sequences in the sample. The V gene is TRBV29-1, the J gene TRBJ1-2, with 9 bases aligning to TRBD1. This CDR3 is 13 amino acids long. The germline CDR1 and CDR2 sequences are SQVTM and ANQGSEA. Trimming cost V 6 bases and J 5 bases; bases outside gene matches: 7. The CDR3 nucleotides are TGCAGCGTGAGGACAGGGGAAGGATATGGCTACACCTTC. Translated, it gives CSVRTGEGYGYTF.

This clone has more than one count but fewer than ten. The J gene is TRBJ2-7, the V gene TRBV12-5; 9 bases are a match to TRBD1. V shed 1 base, J shed 3 bases, and the junction held 4 bases outside the gene matches. CDR1 is LGHNT and CDR2 is FRNRAP in the germline V gene. CDR3 length: 15 amino acids. The CDR3 bases are TGTGCTAGTGGTTTGGGACTGGGACAGGGCTACGAGCAGTACTTC. Its protein is CASGLGLGQGYEQYF.

This clone is a singleton in its sample. The chain couples TRBV19 to TRBJ2-3; D remains unclear. The CDR3 is 11 amino acids. The germline CDR1 and CDR2 sequences are LNHDA and SQIVND (reference sequence). The germline V and J ends were trimmed by 8 bases and 4 bases, with 7 bases remaining between them. The CDR3: CASSYSDTQYF. The CDR3 DNA sequence: TGTGCCAGTTCATATTCAGATACGCAGTATTTT.

In its sample, this clone was seen many times. The chain is built from TRBV6-6 and TRBJ2-2, with D possibly matching TRBD1 (6 bases). Germline CDR1 MNHNY, CDR2 SVGAGI (reference sequence). The CDR3 is 10 residues long. Trimming removed 10 bases at V and 7 bases at J, with 7 bases between. DNA for the CDR3: TGTGCCATAGGGGGCGGGGAGCTGTTTTTT. As protein: CAIGGGELFF.

The V gene is TRBV7-3, the J gene TRBJ1-1; 9 bases agree with TRBD1. From germline, CDR1 is SGHTA and CDR2 FQGTGA. V dropped 4 bases and J dropped 5; count of bases not matched to a gene: 2. CDR3 length: 13 amino acids. CDR3 DNA: TGTGCCAGCAGCTCAGGGACAGGGACTGAAGCTTTCTTT. Encoded protein: CASSSGTGTEAFF. Filled out from reference TRBV7-3 and TRBJ1-1, the complete variable domain reads GAGVSQTPSNKVTEKGKYVELRCDPISGHTALYWYRQSLGQGPEFLIYFQGTGAADDSGLPNDRFFAVRPEGSVSTLKIQRTERGDSAVYLCASSSGTGTEAFFGQGTRLTVV.

The rearrangement joins TRBV4-1 to TRBJ2-7, with 8 bases identical to TRBD1. The CDR3 runs to 13 residues. V lost 3 bases to trimming and J lost 7 bases; unmatched junction nucleotides: 5. The germline V gene has CDR1 MGHRA and CDR2 YSYEKL. DNA of the CDR3: TGCGCCAGCAGCCACGGACAGGGATTTGAGCAGTACTTC. Its protein product is CASSHGQGFEQYF.

This clone was picked up a small number of times. The junction departs from germline at one end; a sequencing error may be responsible. V gene TRBV4-1 combines with J gene TRBJ1-5; D unclear. The CDR3 covers 13 residues. In germline, CDR1 is MGHRA, CDR2 YSYEKL. The CDR3 protein is CASSPRVDQPQHF. In nucleotides, the CDR3 is TGTGCCAGCAGCCCCCGGGTAGATCAGCCCCAGCATTTT.

This chain links TRBV9 with TRBJ2-3; D is ambiguous. The CDR3 length is 12 residues. CDR1 is SGDLS, CDR2 YYNGEE, per germline. The V end was cut by 1 base, the J end by 2 bases, with 2 bases between. The CDR3 nucleotides are TGTGCCAGCAGCGTAAACACAGATACGCAGTATTTT. This gives the protein CASSVNTDTQYF.

The chain is built from TRBV19 and TRBJ1-5; D remains ambiguous. In germline, CDR1 is LNHDA, CDR2 SQIVND (reference sequence). Trimming stripped 5 bases from V and 9 bases from J, with 8 bases between. The CDR3 extends over 11 amino acids. CDR3 bases: TGTGCCAGTAGTGGAGGTCCGCCCCAGCATTTT. Translating it yields CASSGGPPQHF.

The chain links TRBV7-6 to TRBJ1-4, with D uncertain. There are 11 residues in the CDR3. The germline gives CDR1 SGHVS, CDR2 FNYEAQ. V was cut by 1 base and J by 6 bases, with 0 bases left in between. The CDR3 region is CASSLDEKLFF. The CDR3 region has the DNA TGTGCCAGCAGCTTAGATGAAAAACTGTTTTTT.